Listed below are T cell receptor beta chains from one sample, sequenced in a study of T-cell memory formation after mild COVID-19. TCRdb called the 5' RACE reads again in MiXCR, with one record for every CDR3 protein. The sample has 250,000 to 350,000 distinct CDR3 sequences, roughly 15% seen once. The sequencing sample was made of PBMCs or a T cell subset sorted from them (not recorded which). The receptors shown here come from a young man who had mild COVID-19 (a few samples of this study predate the infection). Cell type and time point are not known. CDR3s include the opening cysteine and the closing phenylalanine or tryptophan. The D gene is left open where the match is weak. The size of a clone is reported for some rows only, either as once, few or many, or as a class for expanded clones.

d_gene	v_gene	j_gene	abundance	CDR3nt	CDR3aa
-	TRBV27	TRBJ2-3	-	TGTGCCAGCAGTTTATGGACAGCCGACCGCGATACGCAGTATTTT	CASSLWTADRDTQYF
-	TRBV12-3/TRBV12-4	TRBJ2-3	-	TGTGCCAGCAGTTTACGTCCAGAATCAGATACGCAGTATTTT	CASSLRPESDTQYF
-	TRBV5-1	TRBJ1-2	-	TGCGCCAGCAGCTCCGGTCCCCCGGCCGGCTACACCTTC	CASSSGPPAGYTF
TRBD2	TRBV5-6	TRBJ2-2	few	TGTGCCAGCAGCCAGGGACTAGCGGGGGGAAAGAACACCGGGGAGCTGTTTTTT	CASSQGLAGGKNTGELFF
-	TRBV9	TRBJ2-1	-	TGTGCCAGCAGCGCCGCAGGGGTGAGGTCCTACAATGAGCAGTTCTTC	CASSAAGVRSYNEQFF
-	TRBV7-2	TRBJ1-1	many	TGTGCCAGCAGCTTAGTTTTTGGGAACACTGAAGCTTTCTTT	CASSLVFGNTEAFF
-	TRBV4-1	TRBJ2-5	-	TGCGCCAGCAGCCAAGACTTAGGGCTCCAAGAGACCCAGTACTTC	CASSQDLGLQETQYF
-	TRBV10-3	TRBJ1-1	-	TGTGCCACCGGTCCGTATTCAGGGGCCTCCATATATGAGGCCACTGAAGCTTTCTTT	CATGPYSGASIYEATEAFF
-	TRBV2	TRBJ2-5	-	TGTGCCAGCAGTGAAGAGTGGTACCCGGTCGTATACTTC	CASSEEWYPVVYF
TRBD2	TRBV20-1	TRBJ2-3	few	TGCAGTGCTGGGGGGGACCACACGCAGTATTTT	CSAGGDHTQYF
TRBD2	TRBV7-9	TRBJ2-1	few	TGTGCCAGCAGGGCCGGGACTAACCAGGAGCAGTTCTTC	CASRAGTNQEQFF
-	TRBV18	TRBJ2-3	-	TGTGCCAGCTCAGGGACCTTAGCGTCCACAGATACGCAGTATTTT	CASSGTLASTDTQYF
-	TRBV5-1	TRBJ1-1	many	TGCGCCAGCAGCTTCCGATGGGATGACACTGAAGCTTTCTTT	CASSFRWDDTEAFF
TRBD2	TRBV5-6	TRBJ2-1	few	TGTGCCAGCAGCTCGACCAGCGGGACTACTTACAATGAGCAGTTCTTC	CASSSTSGTTYNEQFF
-	TRBV24-1	TRBJ2-3	few	TGTGCCACCAGTGATTTTTATTCAGATACGCAGTATTTT	CATSDFYSDTQYF
-	TRBV5-4	TRBJ2-5	many	TGTGCCAGCAGCTTGGGGGAAGAGACCCAGTACTTC	CASSLGEETQYF
-	TRBV7-9	TRBJ1-3	many	TGTGCCAGCAGCTTCTATGGAAACACCATATATTTT	CASSFYGNTIYF
-	TRBV5-5	TRBJ2-7	-	TGTGCCAGCAGCGGGGACACCAACTACGAGCAGTACTTC	CASSGDTNYEQYF
-	TRBV5-1	TRBJ2-3	many	TGCGCCAGCAGCCCGGGACCCCTGGGCGGCGCAGATACGCAGTATTTT	CASSPGPLGGADTQYF
-	TRBV4-2	TRBJ1-3	few	TGTGCCAGCAGCCTGCACGGGGGGGGTTCTGGAAACACCATATATTTT	CASSLHGGGSGNTIYF
TRBD1	TRBV24-1	TRBJ2-1	few	TGTGCCACCAGTGATTTGCCGGGACAGGGTCCCAATGAGCAGTTCTTC	CATSDLPGQGPNEQFF
TRBD2	TRBV20-1	TRBJ2-5	few	TGCAGCTGGTTGGAGCGGGGGGTGGAGACCCAGTACTTC	CSWLERGVETQYF
-	TRBV20-1	TRBJ2-7	few	TGCAGCGCTACAGGGTACTACGAGCAGTACTTC	CSATGYYEQYF
-	TRBV9	TRBJ1-1	few	TGTGCCAGCAGCGTAGTAGGGGAAAACACTGAAGCTTTCTTT	CASSVVGENTEAFF
-	TRBV27	TRBJ1-1	-	TGTGCCAGCAGCTTTGGGGGGTATGGGAACACTGAAGCTTTCTTT	CASSFGGYGNTEAFF
TRBD2	TRBV19	TRBJ2-6	-	TGTGCCAGTAGTATAGAACTAGCGGACTACTCTGGGGCCAACGTCCTGACTTTC	CASSIELADYSGANVLTF
-	TRBV20-1	TRBJ2-5	many	TGCAGTGCGCTTAGGGAGACCCAGTACTTC	CSALRETQYF
-	TRBV20-1	TRBJ2-7	-	TGCAGTGCTAGAGGCCCCGTCAGATCCTACGAGCAGTACTTC	CSARGPVRSYEQYF
TRBD1	TRBV5-1	TRBJ1-5	few	TGCGCCAGCAGTCCCGGGGGACAGACGGACTTATTCCAGCCCCAGCATTTT	CASSPGGQTDLFQPQHF
-	TRBV12-3/TRBV12-4	TRBJ2-2	few	TGTGCCAGCAGTTATAGGTTGCAGACCCCCGGGGAGCTGTTTTTT	CASSYRLQTPGELFF
-	TRBV5-6	TRBJ2-7	-	TGTGCCAGCAGCACGGACGGGATTCGGCAGTACTTC	CASSTDGIRQYF
-	TRBV7-9	TRBJ2-7	-	TGTGCCAGCAGCCTCGCACAGGCGAACTACGAGCAGTACTTC	CASSLAQANYEQYF
-	TRBV7-2	TRBJ1-1	few	TGTGCCAGCAGCTTGGAAACTCGAGCTTTCTTT	CASSLETRAFF
TRBD1	TRBV7-9	TRBJ1-2	few	TGTGCCAGCAGCCATCAGGGGGACTATGGCTACACCTTC	CASSHQGDYGYTF
TRBD2	TRBV9	TRBJ2-1	few	TGTGCCAGCAGCGTAGCAGCGGGGGGATATGAGCAGTTCTTC	CASSVAAGGYEQFF
-	TRBV6-1	TRBJ2-7	-	TGTGCCAGCAGTGAAACGGGTCGGTACGAGCAGTACTTC	CASSETGRYEQYF
TRBD1	TRBV7-2	TRBJ1-2	-	TGTGCCAGCAGCTTCACAGGGGGCTTCTATGGCTACACCTTC	CASSFTGGFYGYTF
-	TRBV12-3/TRBV12-4	TRBJ1-2	-	TGTGCCAGCAGCCCCCAGGGGTTCCTTGGCTACACCTTC	CASSPQGFLGYTF
TRBD2	TRBV20-1	TRBJ2-5	-	TGCAGTGCTCAGACGATGAGGACTAGTGAGACCCAGTACTTC	CSAQTMRTSETQYF
TRBD1	TRBV5-5	TRBJ2-5	many	TGTGCCAGCAGCTTGATGGGACAGCAAGAGACCCAGTACTTC	CASSLMGQQETQYF
-	TRBV5-1	TRBJ2-7	many	TGCGCCAGCAGCTCGCTCGGCTGGAAGGACTCCTACGAGCAGTACTTC	CASSSLGWKDSYEQYF
-	TRBV18	TRBJ2-3	-	TGTGCCAGCTCTGGACGGGACACAGATACGCAGTATTTT	CASSGRDTDTQYF
-	TRBV7-3	TRBJ2-5	-	TGTGCCAGCAGCCCCCTCCTTGGGCCTGAAGAGACCCAGTACTTC	CASSPLLGPEETQYF
TRBD1	TRBV9	TRBJ1-2	-	TGTGCCAGCAGCGTAGAGGGGGCGAACTATGGCTACACCTTC	CASSVEGANYGYTF
-	TRBV7-2	TRBJ2-1	-	TGTGCCAGCAGCTTACGCGACAGCGTCTACAATGAGCAGTTCTTC	CASSLRDSVYNEQFF
-	TRBV5-1	TRBJ1-4	-	TGCGCCAGCAGCTTGGTCGGATTAAGACCTCTAGGTGAAAAACTGTTTTTT	CASSLVGLRPLGEKLFF
TRBD2	TRBV7-8	TRBJ2-3	many	TGTGCCAGCAGCGCCCGGGGGGGCACAGATACGCAGTATTTT	CASSARGGTDTQYF
-	TRBV4-1	TRBJ2-3	-	TGCGCCAGCAGCCAAGTATCTCCCGGAGATACGCAGTATTTT	CASSQVSPGDTQYF
-	TRBV4-1	TRBJ1-3	-	TGCGCCAGCAGCCATCATGGACAGCCTGGAGACACCATATATTTT	CASSHHGQPGDTIYF
TRBD1	TRBV12-3/TRBV12-4	TRBJ2-2	few	TGTGCCAGCAGCCGACCAAGGGACAGCAACACCGGGGAGCTGTTTTTT	CASSRPRDSNTGELFF
-	TRBV6-2/TRBV6-3	TRBJ1-1	-	TGTGCCAGCAGTGCAGGTACTGAAGCTTTCTTT	CASSAGTEAFF
-	TRBV7-9	TRBJ1-5	many	TGTGCCAGCAGCTTAGAAGGGGGTTGGAATCAGCCCCAGCATTTT	CASSLEGGWNQPQHF
-	TRBV6-5	TRBJ1-1	many	TGTGCCAGCAGTAAGCGGGTCGGGAACACTGAAGCTTTCTTT	CASSKRVGNTEAFF
-	TRBV5-5	TRBJ1-6	many	TGTGCCAGCAGCACGTCAGGGGATTCACCCCTCCACTTT	CASSTSGDSPLHF